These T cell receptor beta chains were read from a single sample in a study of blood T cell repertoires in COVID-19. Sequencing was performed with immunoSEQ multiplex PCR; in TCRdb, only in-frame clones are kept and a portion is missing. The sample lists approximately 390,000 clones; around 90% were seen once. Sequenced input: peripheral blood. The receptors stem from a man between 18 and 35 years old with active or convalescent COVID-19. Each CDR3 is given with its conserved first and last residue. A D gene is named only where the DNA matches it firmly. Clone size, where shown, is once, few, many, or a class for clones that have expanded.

CDR3aa: CATTPGPSYEQYF; CDR3nt: TGTGCCACCACCCCAGGGCCATCCTACGAGCAGTACTTC; abundance: once; d_gene: -; j_gene: TRBJ2-7; v_gene: TRBV6-5
CDR3aa: CASSSNRDRGPYTDTQYF; CDR3nt: TGTGCCAGCAGCTCCAACCGGGACAGGGGGCCTTACACAGATACGCAGTATTTT; abundance: -; d_gene: TRBD1; j_gene: TRBJ2-3; v_gene: TRBV7-3
CDR3aa: CASSPSILSSYEQYF; CDR3nt: TGTGCCAGCAGCCCGAGTATTTTGTCCTCCTACGAGCAGTACTTC; abundance: -; d_gene: -; j_gene: TRBJ2-7; v_gene: TRBV5-6
CDR3aa: CASSPQGAGVDEQYF; CDR3nt: TGTGCCAGCAGCCCCCAAGGAGCGGGAGTCGACGAGCAGTACTTC; abundance: -; d_gene: TRBD2; j_gene: TRBJ2-7; v_gene: TRBV9
CDR3aa: CASSFSGDFNYGYTF; CDR3nt: TGTGCCAGCAGCTTTTCGGGAGATTTTAACTATGGCTACACCTTC; abundance: -; d_gene: -; j_gene: TRBJ1-2; v_gene: TRBV7-2
CDR3aa: CASSQEGPAGGNQYF; CDR3nt: TGCGCCAGCAGCCAAGAAGGGCCCGCAGGGGGCAACCAGTACTTC; abundance: -; d_gene: TRBD1; j_gene: TRBJ2-5; v_gene: TRBV4-3
CDR3aa: CAIKKGDTTDTQYF; CDR3nt: TGTGCCATCAAAAAAGGGGACACCACAGATACGCAGTATTTT; abundance: -; d_gene: -; j_gene: TRBJ2-3; v_gene: TRBV10-3
CDR3aa: CASSLADQETQYF; CDR3nt: TGTGCCAGCAGCCTAGCGGACCAAGAGACCCAGTACTTC; abundance: once; d_gene: TRBD2; j_gene: TRBJ2-5; v_gene: TRBV28
CDR3aa: CASSETSGGYYNEQFF; CDR3nt: TGTGCCAGCAGCGAAACTAGCGGGGGGTACTACAATGAGCAGTTCTTC; abundance: -; d_gene: TRBD2; j_gene: TRBJ2-1; v_gene: TRBV9
CDR3aa: CASSLDFSGGDEQFF; CDR3nt: TGTGCCAGCAGCTTAGATTTTTCAGGGGGTGATGAGCAGTTCTTC; abundance: few; d_gene: TRBD1; j_gene: TRBJ2-1; v_gene: TRBV11-2
CDR3aa: CATSAPREMADTQYF; CDR3nt: TGTGCCACCAGTGCCCCAAGGGAGATGGCAGATACGCAGTATTTT; abundance: -; d_gene: -; j_gene: TRBJ2-3; v_gene: TRBV24-1
CDR3aa: CASSQISGTNEKLFF; CDR3nt: TGCGCCAGCAGCCAAATATCAGGAACCAATGAAAAACTGTTTTTT; abundance: -; d_gene: -; j_gene: TRBJ1-4; v_gene: TRBV4-1
CDR3aa: CASSNPGKSYGYTF; CDR3nt: TGTGCCAGTAGTAATCCGGGGAAGAGCTATGGCTACACCTTC; abundance: -; d_gene: -; j_gene: TRBJ1-2; v_gene: TRBV19
CDR3aa: CASSLDRDYEQYF; CDR3nt: TGTGCCAGCAGCTTAGACAGGGACTACGAGCAGTACTTC; abundance: -; d_gene: -; j_gene: TRBJ2-7; v_gene: TRBV11-3
CDR3aa: CATSRGPAGLGDMDSYTF; CDR3nt: TGTGCCACCAGCAGAGGGCCAGCAGGGCTGGGGGACATGGATAGCTACACCTTC; abundance: -; d_gene: -; j_gene: TRBJ1-2; v_gene: TRBV15
CDR3aa: CASSSGLAGRQETQYF; CDR3nt: TGTGCCAGCAGTTCCGGACTAGCGGGGAGACAAGAGACCCAGTACTTC; abundance: -; d_gene: TRBD2; j_gene: TRBJ2-5; v_gene: TRBV6-2/TRBV6-3